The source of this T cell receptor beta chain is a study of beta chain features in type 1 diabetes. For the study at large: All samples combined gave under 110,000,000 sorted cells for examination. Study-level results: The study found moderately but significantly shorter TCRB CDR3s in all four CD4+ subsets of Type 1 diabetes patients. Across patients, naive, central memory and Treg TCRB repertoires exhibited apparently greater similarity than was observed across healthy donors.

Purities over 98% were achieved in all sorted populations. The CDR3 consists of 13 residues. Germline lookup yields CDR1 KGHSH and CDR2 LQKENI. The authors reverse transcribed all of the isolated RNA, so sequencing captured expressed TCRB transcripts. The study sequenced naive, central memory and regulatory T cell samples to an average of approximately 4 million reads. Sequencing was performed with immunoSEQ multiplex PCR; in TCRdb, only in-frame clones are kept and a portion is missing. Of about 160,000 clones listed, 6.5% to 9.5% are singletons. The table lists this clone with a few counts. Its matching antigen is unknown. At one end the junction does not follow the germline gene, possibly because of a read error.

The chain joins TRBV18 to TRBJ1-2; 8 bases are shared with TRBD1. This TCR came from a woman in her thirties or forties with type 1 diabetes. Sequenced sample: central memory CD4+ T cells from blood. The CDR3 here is CASTPDRDYGYTF. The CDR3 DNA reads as TGTGCCAGCACACCGGACAGGGACTATGGCTACACCTTC.